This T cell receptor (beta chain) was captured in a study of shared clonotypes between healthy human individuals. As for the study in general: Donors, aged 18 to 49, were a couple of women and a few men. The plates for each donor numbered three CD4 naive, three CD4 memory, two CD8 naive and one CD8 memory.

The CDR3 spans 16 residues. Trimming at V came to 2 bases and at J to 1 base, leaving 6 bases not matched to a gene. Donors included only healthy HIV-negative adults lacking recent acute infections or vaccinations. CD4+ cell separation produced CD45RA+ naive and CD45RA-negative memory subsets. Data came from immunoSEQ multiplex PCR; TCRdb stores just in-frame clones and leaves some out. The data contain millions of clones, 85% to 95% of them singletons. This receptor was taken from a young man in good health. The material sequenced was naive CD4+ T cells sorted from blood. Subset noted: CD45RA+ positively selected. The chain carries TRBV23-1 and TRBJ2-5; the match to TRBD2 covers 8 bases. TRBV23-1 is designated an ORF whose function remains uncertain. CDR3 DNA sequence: TGCGCCAGCAGTCAACCGACTAGCGAGCCCCAAGAGACCCAGTACTTC. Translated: CASSQPTSEPQETQYF.